Listed below are T cell receptor beta chains from one sample, sequenced in a study of blood T cell repertoires in COVID-19. The protocol was immunoSEQ multiplex PCR, while the TCRdb copy is restricted to in-frame clones and leaves out a portion. The table lists around 150,000 clones, approximately 95% of them singletons. Sequencing was carried out using peripheral blood. These receptor sequences come from a woman aged 60-75 years with COVID-19, enrolled during active disease. The CDR3 runs from the conserved cysteine through the conserved F or W. A D gene is named only where the DNA matches it firmly. Part of the rows lack a size; the others show once, few, many or a class for expanded clones.

-	-	TRBJ1-6	TRBV9	CASSPRTDSPLHF	TGTGCCAGCAGCCCTCGGACAGATTCACCCCTCCACTTT
-	once	TRBJ1-5	TRBV7-9	CASQRLLTGSNQPQHF	TGTGCCAGCCAGAGACTTCTAACGGGGAGCAATCAGCCCCAGCATTTT
TRBD2	-	TRBJ2-4	TRBV7-9	CASSFPGGSAKNIQYF	TGTGCCAGCAGCTTCCCCGGGGGGTCTGCCAAAAACATTCAGTACTTC
TRBD1	-	TRBJ2-1	TRBV10-3	CAISEGQGYNEQFF	TGTGCCATCAGTGAAGGACAGGGCTACAATGAGCAGTTCTTC
-	-	TRBJ1-3	TRBV18	CASSRGVDSYSGNTIYF	TGTGCCAGCTCACGGGGGGTTGACAGCTACTCTGGAAACACCATATATTTT
-	-	TRBJ1-2	TRBV19	CASSIRRRDGYTF	TGTGCCAGTAGTATTAGGCGGAGAGATGGCTACACCTTC
TRBD1	-	TRBJ2-7	TRBV5-1	CASFLQGANEQYF	TGCGCCAGCTTCCTACAGGGGGCGAACGAGCAGTACTTC
-	-	TRBJ1-1	TRBV6-5	CATPRDRNTEAFF	TGTGCCACTCCTCGCGACAGGAACACTGAAGCTTTCTTT
TRBD1	-	TRBJ1-2	TRBV7-2	CASSLDRGTDGYTF	TGTGCCAGCAGCTTAGACAGGGGGACGGATGGCTACACCTTC
TRBD1	-	TRBJ1-2	TRBV10-3	CATVDLLTDRPNYGYTF	TGTGCCACCGTCGACCTGTTGACGGACAGGCCTAACTATGGCTACACCTTC
-	-	TRBJ1-6	TRBV5-1	CASSPRQNNSPLHF	TGCGCCAGCAGCCCCCGACAAAATAATTCACCCCTCCACTTT
-	-	TRBJ2-7	TRBV4-3	CASSQEGRGTYEQYF	TGCGCCAGCAGCCAAGAGGGTAGGGGAACCTACGAGCAGTACTTC
TRBD1	-	TRBJ1-2	TRBV7-9	CASSSGQGSLGYTF	TGTGCCAGCAGCTCAGGACAGGGGTCCCTTGGCTACACCTTC
TRBD1	-	TRBJ1-5	TRBV2	CASTYRGNSNQPQHF	TGTGCCAGCACATACAGGGGTAATAGCAATCAGCCCCAGCATTTT
-	-	TRBJ2-5	TRBV27	CASSYQGARETQYF	TGTGCCAGCAGTTACCAAGGGGCGAGAGAGACCCAGTACTTC
-	once	TRBJ2-2	TRBV5-4	CASSLGQLNTGELFF	TGTGCCAGCAGCTTGGGACAGTTAAACACCGGGGAGCTGTTTTTT
TRBD1	-	TRBJ1-2	TRBV5-4	CASSLLPGTGYGYTF	TGTGCCAGCAGCTTGTTGCCAGGGACAGGCTATGGCTACACCTTC
TRBD1	once	TRBJ2-7	TRBV6-5	CASSPRDRMYEQYF	TGTGCCAGCAGTCCCCGGGACAGGATGTACGAGCAGTACTTC
TRBD1	-	TRBJ1-3	TRBV4-1	CASSQRTGSDQRGNTIYF	TGCGCCAGCAGCCAAAGGACAGGCTCCGATCAGCGCGGAAACACCATATATTTT
-	-	TRBJ1-6	TRBV5-8	CASSLAGPPHVSPLHF	TGTGCCAGCAGCTTGGCCGGTCCGCCCCATGTTTCGCCCCTCCACTTT
-	-	TRBJ2-1	TRBV5-4	CASSLAGWGRYNEQFF	TGTGCCAGCAGCTTGGCGGGGTGGGGGAGGTACAATGAGCAGTTCTTC
TRBD1	-	TRBJ2-7	TRBV18	CASSSSRDRANEQYF	TGTGCCAGCTCGTCGAGCCGGGACAGGGCCAACGAGCAGTACTTC
-	-	TRBJ1-1	TRBV19	CASSIDLRSRAFF	TGTGCCAGTAGTATAGATCTGAGGTCACGGGCTTTCTTT
-	-	TRBJ1-4	TRBV5-6	CASSLGQLNEKLFF	TGTGCCAGCAGCTTGGGGCAGTTAAATGAAAAACTGTTTTTT
-	-	TRBJ2-7	TRBV7-3	CATLGQVEYYEQYF	TGTGCCACCTTGGGGCAGGTCGAGTACTACGAGCAGTACTTC
-	-	TRBJ1-1	TRBV7-9	CASSSRGPNTEAFF	TGTGCCAGCAGCTCCAGGGGCCCCAACACTGAAGCTTTCTTT